The 5 T cell receptor beta chains in this list originate from one sample, sequenced in a study of spatial heterogeneity in lung cancer. TCRdb recomputed calls from the 5' RACE reads with MiXCR, one row per CDR3 protein. The repertoire holds 10,000 or so distinct CDR3 sequences, with about 7.8% as singletons. Study observations and caveats: The number of expanded tumor alpha and beta chains correlated with mutation number.

These TCRs' antigens remain unknown. Documented time point: sample taken at primary tumor resection. The source was lung tumor tissue, collected at surgery. These receptors all come from a male donor with early-stage non-small cell lung cancer.

V gene TRBV5-4 combines with J gene TRBJ2-5; tentative D call: TRBD1 (6 bases). V was cut by 4 bases and J by 1 base, with 8 bases left in between. CDR1 SGHNT and CDR2 YYREEE come from the germline V gene (reference sequence). The CDR3 sequence is 13 residues long. CDR3 in DNA: TGTGCCAGCAGCCGGGACATCCAAGAGACCCAGTACTTC. It yields the protein CASSRDIQETQYF.

This clonotype was found many times. The chain is built from TRBV2 and TRBJ1-2; D remains unclear. V shed 2 bases and J shed 6 bases, with 4 bases lying between them. This CDR3 is 11 amino acids long. Germline values: CDR1 SNHLY, CDR2 FYNNEI. The CDR3 loop reads CASSESDGYTF. The CDR3 DNA reads as TGTGCCAGCAGTGAATCAGATGGCTACACCTTC.

This clonotype was seen ten or more times. The chain carries TRBV11-1 and TRBJ2-7; TRBD2 aligns across 13 bases. The germline V gene encodes CDR1 SGHAT and CDR2 FQDESV (reference sequence). The trim removed 5 bases at V and 2 bases at J, leaving 3 bases unmatched. The CDR3 has 15 residues. The CDR3 bases are TGTGCCAGCAGCCCAGGGACTAGCGGGACCTACGAGCAGTACTTC. Translation gives CASSPGTSGTYEQYF.

This clonotype came up many times. The chain links TRBV20-1 to TRBJ2-3; D is possibly TRBD1 or TRBD2 (6 bases each). The CDR3 loop spans 18 amino acids. The ends were cut back, 2 bases at V and 1 base at J, with 22 bases in the middle. Germline V gene data show CDR1 as DFQATT and CDR2 as SNEGSKA (reference sequence). The CDR3 here is CSARRATGASWRTDTQYF. DNA for the CDR3: TGCAGTGCTAGACGGGCGACGGGGGCCTCGTGGCGCACAGATACGCAGTATTTT.

This clonotype was found many times. The V call is TRBV10-2, the J call TRBJ2-3, with no clear D. The CDR3 spans 12 residues. Per germline, CDR1 WSHSY and CDR2 SAAADI. Deletions cut 8 bases from V and 1 base from J, with 7 bases between. CDR3 sequence (DNA): TGCGCCAGCGGGCTTGGCACAGATACGCAGTATTTT. It is translated as CASGLGTDTQYF.